This TCR beta chain was captured in a study of T cells in Graves' hyperthyroidism and ophthalmopathy. This clonotype occurred many times. TCR beta CDR3 regions were amplified from RNA transcripts. Using the HTBI primer set, a first-round RT-PCR was run on the TCR CDR3. Each CDR3 protein gets one entry after TCRdb re-called the multiplex PCR reads with MiXCR. The sample lists approximately 270,000 distinct CDR3 sequences, about 14% occurring once. The CDR3 contains 16 residues. V lost 3 bases, J lost 0 bases, and 13 bases lay in between. Looked up from germline, CDR1 is SGHDT and CDR2 is YYEEEE. V gene TRBV5-6 combines with J gene TRBJ1-3; D uncertain. This receptor was obtained from a woman between 35 and 50 years old with Graves' hyperthyroidism that later progressed to Graves' ophthalmopathy. The sample consisted of blood. CDR3: CASSSDPTNSGNTIYF. CDR3 DNA sequence: TGTGCCAGCAGCTCTGACCCGACCAACTCTGGAAACACCATATATTTT.